The rows below give T cell receptor beta chains drawn from one sample of a study of early T cells in non-severe SARS-CoV-2 infection. MiXCR was run by TCRdb on the 5' RACE reads, yielding one entry per CDR3 protein. The sample has 43,000 or so distinct CDR3 sequences, roughly 4.2% seen once; the top ten hold about 2.9%. Sequencing used whole blood. All receptors derive from an adult who was a healthcare worker with PCR-confirmed SARS-CoV-2 infection or an uninfected control (not recorded which). The CDR3 runs from the conserved cysteine through the conserved F or W. Each record gives: D gene, J gene, clone size, V gene, CDR3 protein, CDR3 DNA. The D gene is left open where the match is weak. The size of a clone is reported for some rows only, either as once, few or many, or as a class for expanded clones.

D: TRBD2
J: TRBJ2-3
size: many
V: TRBV11-2
CDR3: CASSLGGSESWPDTQYF
DNA: TGTGCCAGCAGCTTAGGCGGGAGCGAGTCGTGGCCAGATACGCAGTATTTT

D: TRBD1
J: TRBJ2-7
size: many
V: TRBV12-3/TRBV12-4
CDR3: CASSQRTGPTYEQYF
DNA: TGTGCCAGCAGCCAACGGACAGGCCCAACCTACGAGCAGTACTTC

D: .
J: TRBJ1-5
size: many
V: TRBV7-2
CDR3: CASSFWLGQPQHF
DNA: TGTGCCAGCAGCTTTTGGCTGGGGCAGCCCCAGCATTTT

D: .
J: TRBJ1-3
size: many
V: TRBV6-5
CDR3: CASIDRLSGNTIYF
DNA: TGTGCCAGCATTGACAGGCTCTCTGGAAACACCATATATTTT

D: .
J: TRBJ2-7
size: many
V: TRBV28
CDR3: CASTPTGSWALPSYEQYF
DNA: TGTGCCAGCACTCCCACAGGGTCTTGGGCGTTACCTTCCTACGAGCAGTACTTC

D: .
J: TRBJ2-3
size: many
V: TRBV11-2
CDR3: CASSFRGTQYF
DNA: TGTGCCAGCAGCTTTCGAGGAACGCAGTATTTT

D: .
J: TRBJ1-1
size: many
V: TRBV18
CDR3: CASSPPLASRGTEAFF
DNA: TGTGCCAGCTCACCACCCCTAGCATCCCGGGGCACTGAAGCTTTCTTT

D: .
J: TRBJ2-3
size: .
V: TRBV5-5
CDR3: CASSLRDTSPTQYF
DNA: TGTGCCAGCAGCCTTCGGGACACCTCTCCTACGCAGTATTTT

D: .
J: TRBJ2-5
size: many
V: TRBV10-3
CDR3: CAISESRQGLETQYF
DNA: TGTGCCATCAGTGAGTCGAGGCAGGGTCTGGAGACCCAGTACTTC

D: TRBD2
J: TRBJ2-7
size: .
V: TRBV11-2
CDR3: CASSLRREGPYEQYF
DNA: TGTGCCAGCAGCTTAAGGCGGGAGGGCCCCTACGAGCAGTACTTC

D: TRBD2
J: TRBJ2-5
size: few
V: TRBV15
CDR3: CATSRDFIAGESQYF
DNA: TGTGCCACCAGCAGAGATTTCATCGCGGGGGAGAGCCAGTACTTC